This T cell receptor beta chain came from a study of blood T cell repertoires in COVID-19 (dated by TCRdb to 2020 to 2022). Some background on the complete study: Samples from collaborators originated in the United States, Italy and Spain and spanned both the acute and convalescent phases of COVID-19. The material from the prospective study consisted of cDNA or gDNA derived from T cells, B-cell-depleted T cells, or PBMCs. Deeply sampled blood TCRbeta repertoires from subjects exposed to, actively infected with, or recovered from COVID-19 were included in the dataset. The repertoires were released in a freely available public database meant as a resource for research on the immune response to SARS-CoV-2. Samples came from the ongoing ImmuneRACE study (first 160 participants) plus 1,254 subjects from 6 global collaborators. Nearly every sample came with metadata listing a de-identified subject ID, COVID-19 status, age in years and sex. HLA class I and class II types, where available, came from metadata supplied by the sample provider rather than from assay-based typing. Broad study findings and their caveats: The quantity of clinical and demographic metadata differed by source and by participant and was supplied without curation.

Collaborating institutions collected whole blood in K2EDTA tubes following their own protocols. For TCRbeta analysis, collaborator samples were shipped as frozen whole blood, as isolated PBMCs, or as DNA extracted from either sample type. TCRbeta CDR3 regions were amplified from genomic DNA by means of the immunoSEQ Assay, a bias-controlled multiplex PCR. In the authors' own workflow: Nucleated cell counts per sample were estimated from amplification of reference gene primers within the assay. To quantify the absolute abundance of each unique TCRbeta CDR3 rearrangement, sequence reads were collapsed and filtered. For each sample, productive Simpson clonality was calculated as the square root of Simpson's diversity index over productive rearrangements. Not all clones reach the TCRdb copy of this immuneACCESS table, which keeps in-frame sequences only. Checked studies attribute under half of the gap to unresolved V genes and leave the rest unexplained. That table furnishes V, J and clone size, whereas the DNA furnished D and trimming. The sample records some 150,000 clones, roughly 79% of which are singletons. The ten biggest clones cover 7.5% to 9.5% of the sample.

The CDR3 goes from the cysteine to the phenylalanine over 12 residues. Only CDR3 DNA remains: 36 bases, in frame from the first base. The V end loses 11 bases and the J end loses 2 bases, and a stretch of 12 bases separates them. CDR1 and CDR2 were assigned from the germline V gene as SNHLY and FYNNEI. As concerns this clone: Its antigen remains undetermined. Per-nucleotide qualities are absent, and no much larger clonotype sits a single base away.

The TCR was taken from a human donor with acute or convalescent COVID-19. The donor label of this sample is uncertain. The sequencing sample was made of peripheral blood. The chain was built from TRBV2 and TRBJ1-2; confidence is insufficient to name the D gene. The nucleotide sequence is TGTGCCCGGTACGGAGGGAACTATGGCTACACCTTC. Its protein reads: CARYGGNYGYTF.